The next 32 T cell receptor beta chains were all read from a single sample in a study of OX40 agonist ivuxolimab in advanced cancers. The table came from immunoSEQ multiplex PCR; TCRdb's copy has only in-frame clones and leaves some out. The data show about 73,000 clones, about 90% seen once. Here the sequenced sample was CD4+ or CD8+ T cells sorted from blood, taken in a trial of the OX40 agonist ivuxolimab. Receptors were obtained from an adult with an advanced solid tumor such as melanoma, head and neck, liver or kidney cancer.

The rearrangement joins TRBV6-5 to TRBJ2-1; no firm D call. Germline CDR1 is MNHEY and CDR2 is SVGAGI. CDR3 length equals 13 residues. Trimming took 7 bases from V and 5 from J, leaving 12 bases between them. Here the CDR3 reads CASTRHVDNEQFF. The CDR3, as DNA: TGTGCCAGCACCCGACACGTCGACAATGAGCAGTTCTTC.

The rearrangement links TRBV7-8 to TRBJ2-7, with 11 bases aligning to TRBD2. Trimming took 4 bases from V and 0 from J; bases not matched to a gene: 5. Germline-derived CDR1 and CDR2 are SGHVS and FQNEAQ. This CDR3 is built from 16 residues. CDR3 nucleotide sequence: TGTGCCAGCAGCTCGGCGACTAGCGGGAACTCCTACGAGCAGTACTTC. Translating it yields CASSSATSGNSYEQYF.

CDR3 nucleotides: TGTGCCAGCAGCTTAAAAACGGGAAGCACAGATACGCAGTATTTT. Residues: CASSLKTGSTDTQYF. The rearrangement uses TRBV7-2 and TRBJ2-3; perhaps TRBD2 as D (5 bases). This CDR3 is 15 amino acids long. Germline V CDR1 and CDR2: SGHTA, FQGNSA. Trimming removed 2 bases from V and 0 bases from J, with 9 bases in between.

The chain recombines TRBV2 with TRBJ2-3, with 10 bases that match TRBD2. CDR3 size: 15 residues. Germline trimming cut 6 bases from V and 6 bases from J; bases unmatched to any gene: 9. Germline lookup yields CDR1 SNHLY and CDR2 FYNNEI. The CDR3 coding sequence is TGTGCCAGCAGACGACTAGCGGGCAACCGGGATACGCAGTATTTT. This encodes CASRRLAGNRDTQYF.

The CDR3 coding sequence is TGCGCCAGCAGCCCGGGACTAGCGGGAGGTAGGACAGATACGCAGTATTTT. Protein sequence: CASSPGLAGGRTDTQYF. J is TRBJ2-3 and V is TRBV5-1; the match to TRBD2 covers 15 bases. Trimming removed 4 bases from V and 3 bases from J; junction bases left unmatched: 6. Germline V gives CDR1 SGHRS, CDR2 YFSETQ. The length of the CDR3 is 17 residues. Based on the CDR3 plus reference TRBV5-1 and TRBJ2-3, the full variable domain is KAGVTQTPRYLIKTRGQQVTLSCSPISGHRSVSWYQQTPGQGLQFLFEYFSETQRNKGNFPGRFSGRQFSNSRSEMNVSTLELGDSALYLCASSPGLAGGRTDTQYFGPGTRLTVL.

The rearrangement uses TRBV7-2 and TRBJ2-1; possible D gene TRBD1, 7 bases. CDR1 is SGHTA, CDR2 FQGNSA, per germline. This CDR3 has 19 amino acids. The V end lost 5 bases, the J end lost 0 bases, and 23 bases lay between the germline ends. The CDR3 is CASSRPRDWAGGSYNEQFF. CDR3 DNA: TGTGCCAGCAGCCGACCCAGGGACTGGGCAGGGGGCTCCTACAATGAGCAGTTCTTC.

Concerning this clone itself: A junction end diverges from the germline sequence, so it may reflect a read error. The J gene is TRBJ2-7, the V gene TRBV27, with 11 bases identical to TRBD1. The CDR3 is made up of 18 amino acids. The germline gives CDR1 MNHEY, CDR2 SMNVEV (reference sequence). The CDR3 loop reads CASSLSPGQGVVGYEQYF. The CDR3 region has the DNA TGTGCCAGCAGTCTATCTCCGGGACAGGGGGTGGTAGGCTACGAGCAGTACTTC.

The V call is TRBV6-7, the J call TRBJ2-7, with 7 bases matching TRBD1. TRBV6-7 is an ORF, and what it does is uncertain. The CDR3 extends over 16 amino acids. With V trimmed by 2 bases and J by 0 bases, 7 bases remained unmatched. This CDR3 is CASSYPTGFLSYEQYF. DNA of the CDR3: TGTGCCAGCAGTTACCCGACAGGGTTCCTCTCCTACGAGCAGTACTTC.

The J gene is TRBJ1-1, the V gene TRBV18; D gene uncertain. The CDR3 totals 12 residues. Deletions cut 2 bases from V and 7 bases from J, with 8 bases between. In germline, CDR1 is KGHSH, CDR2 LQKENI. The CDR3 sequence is CASSPYGSEAFF. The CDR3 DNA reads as TGTGCCAGCTCACCATACGGGAGTGAAGCTTTCTTT.

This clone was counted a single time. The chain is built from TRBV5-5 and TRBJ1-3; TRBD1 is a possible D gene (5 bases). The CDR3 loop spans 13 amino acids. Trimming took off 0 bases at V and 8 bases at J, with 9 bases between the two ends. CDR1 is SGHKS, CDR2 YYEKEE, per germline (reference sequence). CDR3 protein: CASSLAEGYTIYF. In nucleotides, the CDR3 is TGTGCCAGCAGCTTGGCCGAGGGGTACACCATATATTTT.

The CDR3 is CAWEQGGADTQYF. The CDR3 DNA is TGTGCCTGGGAACAGGGGGGGGCAGATACGCAGTATTTT. The rearrangement joins TRBV30 to TRBJ2-3; D may be TRBD1 (8 bases). The CDR3 sequence is 13 residues long. V lost 5 bases, J lost 4 bases, and 13 bases lay in between. Germline assignment: CDR1 GTSNPN and CDR2 SVGIG (reference sequence).

The CDR3 DNA follows: TGTGCCAGCAGCGCACCGGGACAGGGAAATGAAAAACTGTTTTTT. Protein product: CASSAPGQGNEKLFF. V is TRBV9 and J is TRBJ1-4; 9 nucleotides match TRBD1. The germline gives CDR1 SGDLS, CDR2 YYNGEE. V gave up 3 bases and J gave up 5 bases; unmatched junction bases: 5. The CDR3 spans 15 residues. The whole variable domain, remainder taken from reference TRBV9 and TRBJ1-4, is DSGVTQTPKHLITATGQRVTLRCSPRSGDLSVYWYQQSLDQGLQFLIQYYNGEERAKGNILERFSAQQFPDLHSELNLSSLELGDSALYFCASSAPGQGNEKLFFGSGTQLSVL.

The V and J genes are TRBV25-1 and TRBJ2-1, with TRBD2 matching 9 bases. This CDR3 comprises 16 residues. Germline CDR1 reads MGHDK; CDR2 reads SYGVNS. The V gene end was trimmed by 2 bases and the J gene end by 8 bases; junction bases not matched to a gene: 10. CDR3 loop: CASSERFSGSQDEQFF. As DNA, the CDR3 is TGTGCCAGCAGTGAAAGGTTTAGCGGGAGTCAGGATGAGCAGTTCTTC.

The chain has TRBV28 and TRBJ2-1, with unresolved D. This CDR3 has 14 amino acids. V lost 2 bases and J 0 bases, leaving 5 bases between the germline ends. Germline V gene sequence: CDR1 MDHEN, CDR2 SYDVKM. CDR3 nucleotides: TGTGCCAGCAGTTTAGTAGCCTCCTACAATGAGCAGTTCTTC. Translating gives CASSLVASYNEQFF.

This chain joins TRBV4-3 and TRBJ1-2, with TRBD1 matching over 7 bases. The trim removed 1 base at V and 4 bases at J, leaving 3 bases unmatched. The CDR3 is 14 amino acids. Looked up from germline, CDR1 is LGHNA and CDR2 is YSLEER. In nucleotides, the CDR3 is TGCGCCAGCAGCCAAGGGACAGGATCCTATGGCTACACCTTC. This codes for CASSQGTGSYGYTF.

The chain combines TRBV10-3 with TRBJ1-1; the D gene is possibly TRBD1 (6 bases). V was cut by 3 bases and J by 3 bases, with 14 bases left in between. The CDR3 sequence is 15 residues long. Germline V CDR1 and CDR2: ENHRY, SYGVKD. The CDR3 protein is CAISELGGKDTEAFF. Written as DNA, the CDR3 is TGTGCCATCAGTGAACTAGGGGGAAAGGACACTGAAGCTTTCTTT.

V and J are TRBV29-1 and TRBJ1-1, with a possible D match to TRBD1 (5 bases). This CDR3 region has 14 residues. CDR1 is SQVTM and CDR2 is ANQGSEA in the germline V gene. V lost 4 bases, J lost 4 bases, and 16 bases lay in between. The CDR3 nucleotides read TGCAGCGTTGTTTCCCGCTGGGGGAGCACTGAAGCTTTCTTT. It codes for CSVVSRWGSTEAFF.

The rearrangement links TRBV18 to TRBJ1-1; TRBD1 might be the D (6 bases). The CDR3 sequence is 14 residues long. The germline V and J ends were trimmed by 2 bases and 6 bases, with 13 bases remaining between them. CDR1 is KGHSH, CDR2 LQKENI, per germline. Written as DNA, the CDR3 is TGTGCCAGCTCACCAAGACAGGTCGGGCCTGAAGCTTTCTTT. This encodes CASSPRQVGPEAFF.

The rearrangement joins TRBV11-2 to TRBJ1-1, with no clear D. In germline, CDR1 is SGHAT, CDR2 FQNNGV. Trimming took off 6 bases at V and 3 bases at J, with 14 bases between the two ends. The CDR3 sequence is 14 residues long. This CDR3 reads CASRSQQWDTEAFF. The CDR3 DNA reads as TGTGCCAGCAGGTCCCAACAGTGGGACACTGAAGCTTTCTTT. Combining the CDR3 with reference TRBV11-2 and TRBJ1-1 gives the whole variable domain EAGVAQSPRYKIIEKRQSVAFWCNPISGHATLYWYQQILGQGPKLLIQFQNNGVVDDSQLPKDRFSAERLKGVDSTLKIQPAKLEDSAVYLCASRSQQWDTEAFFGQGTRLTVV.

CDR3 sequence (DNA): TGTGCCAGCAGCCAAAAAGCGGGAGCGGGGTCCCGGGAGACCCAGTACTTC. Translation gives CASSQKAGAGSRETQYF. The rearrangement uses TRBV5-8 and TRBJ2-5, with 8 bases identical to TRBD2. V lost 4 bases, J lost 5 bases, and 16 bases stayed unmatched. The germline CDR1 and CDR2 sequences are SGHTS and YDEGEE. The CDR3 runs to 17 residues.

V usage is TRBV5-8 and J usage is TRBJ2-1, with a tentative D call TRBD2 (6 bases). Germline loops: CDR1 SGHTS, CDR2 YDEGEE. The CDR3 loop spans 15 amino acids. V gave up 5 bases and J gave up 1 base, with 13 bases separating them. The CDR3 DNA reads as TGTGCCAGCAGTTCCGGGACTCGATCCTACAATGAGCAGTTCTTC. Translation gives CASSSGTRSYNEQFF.

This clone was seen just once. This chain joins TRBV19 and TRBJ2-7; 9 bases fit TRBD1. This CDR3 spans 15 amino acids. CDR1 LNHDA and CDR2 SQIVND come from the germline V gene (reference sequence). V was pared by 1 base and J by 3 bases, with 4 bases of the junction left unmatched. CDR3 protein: CASSIGGQGGYEQYF. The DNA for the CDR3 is TGTGCCAGTAGTATAGGGGGACAGGGTGGCTACGAGCAGTACTTC.

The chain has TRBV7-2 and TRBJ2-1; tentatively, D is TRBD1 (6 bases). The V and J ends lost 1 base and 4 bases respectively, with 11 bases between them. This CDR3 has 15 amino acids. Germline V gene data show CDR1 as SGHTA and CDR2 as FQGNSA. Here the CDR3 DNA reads TGTGCCAGCAGCTTAGGCCAGGGGACATACAATGAGCAGTTCTTC. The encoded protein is CASSLGQGTYNEQFF.

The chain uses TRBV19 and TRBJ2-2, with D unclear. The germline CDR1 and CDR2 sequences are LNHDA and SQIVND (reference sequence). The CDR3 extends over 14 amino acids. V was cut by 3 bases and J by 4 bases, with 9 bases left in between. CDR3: CASSIAQTTGELFF. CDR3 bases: TGTGCCAGTAGTATCGCGCAGACCACCGGGGAGCTGTTTTTT.

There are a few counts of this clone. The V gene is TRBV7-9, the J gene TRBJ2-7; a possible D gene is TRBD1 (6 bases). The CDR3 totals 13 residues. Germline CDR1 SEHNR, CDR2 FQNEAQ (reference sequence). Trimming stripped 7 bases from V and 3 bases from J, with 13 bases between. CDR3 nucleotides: TGTGCCAGCATGAAACAGGGATTCTACGAGCAGTACTTC. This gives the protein CASMKQGFYEQYF.

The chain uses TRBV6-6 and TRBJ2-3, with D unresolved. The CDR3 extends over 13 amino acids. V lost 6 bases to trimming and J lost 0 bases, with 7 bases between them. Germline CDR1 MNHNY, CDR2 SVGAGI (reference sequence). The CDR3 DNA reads TGTGCCAGCAGGGGTCCCAGCACAGATACGCAGTATTTT. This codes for CASRGPSTDTQYF.

CDR3: CASGSQSGYNEQFF. CDR3 DNA sequence: TGTGCTAGTGGTTCTCAAAGCGGCTACAATGAGCAGTTCTTC. The rearrangement joins TRBV12-5 to TRBJ2-1; possibly TRBD2 for D (5 bases). V lost 4 bases and J lost 3, with 10 bases in between. CDR1 is LGHNT and CDR2 is FRNRAP in the germline V gene. The CDR3 has 14 amino acids.

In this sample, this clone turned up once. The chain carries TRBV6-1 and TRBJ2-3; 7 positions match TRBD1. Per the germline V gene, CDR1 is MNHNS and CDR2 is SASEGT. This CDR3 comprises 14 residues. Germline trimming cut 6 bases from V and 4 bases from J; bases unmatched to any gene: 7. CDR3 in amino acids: CASRLTGSSDTQYF. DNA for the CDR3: TGTGCCAGCAGGTTGACAGGGTCATCAGATACGCAGTATTTT.

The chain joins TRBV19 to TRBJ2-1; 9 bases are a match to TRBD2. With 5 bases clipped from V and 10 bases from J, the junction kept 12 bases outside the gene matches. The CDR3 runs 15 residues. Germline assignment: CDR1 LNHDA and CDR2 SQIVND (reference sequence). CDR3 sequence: CASSPLAGSGREQFF. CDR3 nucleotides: TGTGCCAGTAGTCCCCTAGCGGGATCTGGGAGGGAGCAGTTCTTC.

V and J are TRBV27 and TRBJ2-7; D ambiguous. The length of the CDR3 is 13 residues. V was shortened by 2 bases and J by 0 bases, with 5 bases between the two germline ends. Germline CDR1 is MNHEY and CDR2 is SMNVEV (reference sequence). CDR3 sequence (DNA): TGTGCCAGCAGTTTACCCCTCTCCTACGAGCAGTACTTC. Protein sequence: CASSLPLSYEQYF.

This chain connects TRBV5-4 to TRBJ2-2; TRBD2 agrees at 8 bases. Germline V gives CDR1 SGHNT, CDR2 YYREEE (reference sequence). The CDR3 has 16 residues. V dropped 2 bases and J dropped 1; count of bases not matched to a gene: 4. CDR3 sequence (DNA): TGTGCCAGCAGCTTAGGGCTAGCGGGGAACACCGGGGAGCTGTTTTTT. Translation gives CASSLGLAGNTGELFF.

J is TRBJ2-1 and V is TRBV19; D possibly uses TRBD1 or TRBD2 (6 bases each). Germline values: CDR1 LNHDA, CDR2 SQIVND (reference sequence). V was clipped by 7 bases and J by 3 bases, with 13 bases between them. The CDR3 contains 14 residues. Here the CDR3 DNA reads TGTGCCAGTAAATGGAGGGGGGACTACAATGAGCAGTTCTTC. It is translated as CASKWRGDYNEQFF.